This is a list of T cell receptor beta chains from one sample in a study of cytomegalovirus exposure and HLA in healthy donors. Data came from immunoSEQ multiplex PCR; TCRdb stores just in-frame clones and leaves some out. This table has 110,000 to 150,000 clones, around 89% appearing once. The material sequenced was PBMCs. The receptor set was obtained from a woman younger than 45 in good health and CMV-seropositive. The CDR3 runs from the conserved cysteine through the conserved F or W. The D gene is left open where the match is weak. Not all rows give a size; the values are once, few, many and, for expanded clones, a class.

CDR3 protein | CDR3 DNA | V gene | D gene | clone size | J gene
CASSPVAGGQETQYF | TGTGCCAGCTCACCAGTGGCGGGGGGACAAGAGACCCAGTACTTC | TRBV18 | TRBD2 | - | TRBJ2-5
CASTPPGGYEQYF | TGTGCCAGCACCCCCCCGGGGGGCTACGAGCAGTACTTC | TRBV13 | TRBD2 | - | TRBJ2-7
CAITRQPGHTEAFF | TGTGCCATCACCCGCCAGCCTGGGCACACTGAAGCTTTCTTT | TRBV10-3 | - | - | TRBJ1-1
CASSPSGTRSYEQYF | TGTGCCAGCAGTCCCTCCGGGACTAGGTCTTACGAGCAGTACTTC | TRBV27 | TRBD2 | - | TRBJ2-7
CATSSDRGLSGYTEAFF | TGTGCCACCAGCAGTGACAGGGGGTTGAGTGGGTACACTGAAGCTTTCTTT | TRBV15 | TRBD1 | - | TRBJ1-1
CASSSTGGEQYF | TGTGCCAGCAGCTCTACAGGGGGCGAGCAGTACTTC | TRBV9 | TRBD1 | - | TRBJ2-7
CASSSGVGHMNTEAFF | TGCGCCAGCAGCTCAGGGGTAGGGCATATGAACACTGAAGCTTTCTTT | TRBV5-1 | - | - | TRBJ1-1
CASSLAQVAGNTIYF | TGTGCCAGCAGCTTAGCCCAGGTTGCCGGAAACACCATATATTTT | TRBV7-9 | - | - | TRBJ1-3
CASSRQGSVDEQYF | TGCGCCAGCAGCAGGCAGGGGTCGGTGGACGAGCAGTACTTC | TRBV5-1 | - | once | TRBJ2-7
CASSSAGTANYGYTF | TGTGCCAGCAGTTCCGCCGGGACAGCTAACTATGGCTACACCTTC | TRBV28 | TRBD1 | - | TRBJ1-2
CASSRTSPYSYNEQFF | TGTGCCAGCAGTCGGACTAGTCCTTACTCCTACAATGAGCAGTTCTTC | TRBV7-2 | TRBD2 | - | TRBJ2-1
CASSPVHFGDRYANEKLFF | TGCGCCAGCAGCCCAGTTCACTTCGGGGATAGGTACGCTAATGAAAAACTGTTTTTT | TRBV5-1 | - | - | TRBJ1-4
CASGPGAESTEAFF | TGTGCCAGCGGGCCTGGGGCAGAAAGCACTGAAGCTTTCTTT | TRBV27 | - | - | TRBJ1-1
CASSAGTASTDTQYF | TGTGCCAGCAGTGCCGGGACAGCTAGCACAGATACGCAGTATTTT | TRBV2 | TRBD1 | - | TRBJ2-3
CASSLGSGRATNEQFF | TGTGCCAGCAGCTTAGGCAGCGGGAGGGCCACCAATGAGCAGTTCTTC | TRBV11-3 | TRBD2 | once | TRBJ2-1
CATSRVRTSESTDTQYF | TGTGCCACCAGCAGAGTCCGGACTAGCGAGAGCACAGATACGCAGTATTTT | TRBV15 | TRBD2 | - | TRBJ2-3
CASKPAGTGAGYTF | TGTGCCAGCAAACCCGCCGGGACAGGGGCCGGCTACACCTTC | TRBV6-5 | TRBD1 | - | TRBJ1-2
CSVVQGSAGYTF | TGCAGCGTTGTTCAGGGATCGGCCGGCTACACCTTC | TRBV29-1 | - | - | TRBJ1-2
CASTTQTGGRSNQPQHF | TGTGCCAGTACCACCCAGACAGGGGGTCGTAGCAATCAGCCCCAGCATTTT | TRBV19 | TRBD1 | - | TRBJ1-5
CASSRQAGGTYNEQFF | TGTGCCAGCAGTAGACAAGCGGGTGGGACCTACAATGAGCAGTTCTTC | TRBV2 | - | - | TRBJ2-1
CAISESWDRGDYGYTF | TGTGCCATCAGTGAGTCGTGGGACAGGGGGGACTATGGCTACACCTTC | TRBV10-3 | TRBD1 | - | TRBJ1-2
CASSLGQGAAFNEKLFF | TGCGCCAGCAGCTTAGGGCAGGGGGCTGCCTTTAATGAAAAACTGTTTTTT | TRBV5-1 | TRBD1 | - | TRBJ1-4
CASSQAASQETQYF | TGTGCCAGTAGTCAAGCCGCGTCTCAAGAGACCCAGTACTTC | TRBV19 | - | - | TRBJ2-5
CASRTGLAGGYNEQFF | TGTGCCAGCAGGACGGGACTAGCGGGGGGGTACAATGAGCAGTTCTTC | TRBV2 | TRBD2 | once | TRBJ2-1
CASSVDGNTEAFF | TGTGCCAGCAGCGTAGACGGGAACACTGAAGCTTTCTTT | TRBV9 | - | - | TRBJ1-1
CASILKRLAGKDTQYF | TGTGCCAGCATCCTCAAAAGACTAGCGGGAAAAGATACGCAGTATTTT | TRBV5-4 | TRBD2 | once | TRBJ2-3
CATPDFPGLYGYTF | TGTGCCACCCCTGACTTCCCCGGACTCTATGGCTACACCTTC | TRBV2 | - | few | TRBJ1-2
CASSAGTGVRNQPQHF | TGTGCCAGTAGTGCCGGGACAGGGGTCCGCAATCAGCCCCAGCATTTT | TRBV19 | TRBD1 | - | TRBJ1-5
CASSPRRDRVVNEQFF | TGCGCCAGCAGCCCACGCCGGGACAGGGTTGTCAATGAGCAGTTCTTC | TRBV5-1 | TRBD1 | - | TRBJ2-1
CASNQRGGGEQYF | TGTGCCAGCAATCAGCGGGGCGGAGGGGAGCAGTACTTC | TRBV6-6 | TRBD2 | - | TRBJ2-7
CASSLDSGDTGELFF | TGTGCCAGCAGCTTGGATTCGGGGGACACCGGGGAGCTGTTTTTT | TRBV5-8 | - | - | TRBJ2-2
CASRVQGGGIYEQYF | TGTGCCAGCAGGGTACAGGGGGGCGGGATCTACGAGCAGTACTTC | TRBV28 | TRBD1 | - | TRBJ2-7
CASSLYWNTGELFF | TGTGCCAGCAGTTTATACTGGAACACCGGGGAGCTGTTTTTT | TRBV28 | - | - | TRBJ2-2
CASSVGGTKNYEQYF | TGTGCCAGCAGTGTGGGGGGAACCAAAAACTACGAGCAGTACTTC | TRBV6-1 | - | - | TRBJ2-7
CASRAGFNIQYF | TGTGCCAGCAGAGCCGGGTTTAACATTCAGTACTTC | TRBV28 | - | - | TRBJ2-4
CASSSPRNTGAGTDTQYF | TGTGCCAGCAGTTCACCTAGGAACACAGGGGCGGGCACAGATACGCAGTATTTT | TRBV28 | TRBD1 | - | TRBJ2-3
CATSRGLAGGAVYEQFF | TGTGCCACCAGCAGGGGACTAGCGGGGGGGGCCGTTTATGAGCAGTTCTTC | TRBV15 | TRBD2 | - | TRBJ2-1
CASNVQGSETQYF | TGCGCCAGCAATGTCCAGGGATCAGAGACCCAGTACTTC | TRBV5-1 | - | - | TRBJ2-5
CASSASGRDHNEQFF | TGCGCCAGCAGCGCGTCGGGGAGGGATCACAATGAGCAGTTCTTC | TRBV5-1 | TRBD2 | once | TRBJ2-1
CASSRRNSGSADTQYF | TGTGCCAGCAGCCGACGCAATAGCGGGAGCGCAGATACGCAGTATTTT | TRBV7-2 | TRBD2 | - | TRBJ2-3
CASSSYEHRGAPLHF | TGTGCCAGCAGCTCCTACGAACACAGGGGGGCACCCCTCCACTTT | TRBV7-6 | TRBD1 | - | TRBJ1-6
CASSVPLGTGVDYEQYF | TGTGCCAGCAGCGTACCCCTCGGGACAGGGGTAGACTACGAGCAGTACTTC | TRBV9 | TRBD1 | - | TRBJ2-7
CASSSGDNRQFF | TGTGCCAGCAGCTCAGGGGATAATAGGCAGTTCTTC | TRBV7-9 | - | - | TRBJ2-1
CASSYSVPSGRAEQYF | TGTGCCAGCAGTTACTCGGTACCTAGCGGGAGGGCCGAGCAGTACTTC | TRBV6-6 | TRBD2 | - | TRBJ2-7
CASSYSDRGSNQPQHF | TGTGCCAGCAGTTACTCCGACAGGGGTAGCAATCAGCCCCAGCATTTT | TRBV6-6 | TRBD1 | - | TRBJ1-5
CASSSGTGDRTEAFF | TGCGCCAGCAGCTCAGGGACAGGGGATCGCACTGAAGCTTTCTTT | TRBV5-1 | TRBD1 | - | TRBJ1-1